Sequencing of this T cell receptor (beta chain) was carried out in a study of identical twins. The CDR3 is 14 amino acids. Germline-derived CDR1 and CDR2 are MNHEY and SVGAGI. V shed 1 base and J shed 7 bases, with 14 bases lying between them. This clonotype was picked up a small number of times. Each CDR3 protein is one row after TCRdb ran MiXCR on the 5' RACE reads. Of 250,000 to 300,000 distinct CDR3 sequences in the sample, around 8.3% are singletons; the top ten hold less than 4%. The sample was also reused in another study, on yellow fever vaccine responses in identical twins. That paper notes: Twins reportedly had a vaccine T cell response that seemed partly convergent, partly personalized.

J is TRBJ2-7 and V is TRBV6-5; a possible D gene is TRBD1 (8 bases). Sequencing was done on a sample of CD8+ T cells sorted from blood. This clonotype originated in a woman aged 18-29 years in good health. The DNA for the CDR3 is TGTGCCAGCAGTTACTTCTTACAGGGGGGGGAGCAGTACTTC. Residues: CASSYFLQGGEQYF.